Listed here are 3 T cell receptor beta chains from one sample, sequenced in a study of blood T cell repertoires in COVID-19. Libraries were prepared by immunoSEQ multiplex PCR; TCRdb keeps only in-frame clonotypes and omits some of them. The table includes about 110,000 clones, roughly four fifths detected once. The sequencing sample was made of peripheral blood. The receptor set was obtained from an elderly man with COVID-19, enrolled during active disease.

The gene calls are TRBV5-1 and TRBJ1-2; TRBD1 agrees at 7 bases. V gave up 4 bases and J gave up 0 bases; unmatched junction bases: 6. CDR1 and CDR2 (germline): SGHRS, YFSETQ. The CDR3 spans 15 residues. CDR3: CASSHGQAANYGYTF. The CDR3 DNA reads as TGCGCCAGCAGCCACGGACAGGCAGCTAACTATGGCTACACCTTC.

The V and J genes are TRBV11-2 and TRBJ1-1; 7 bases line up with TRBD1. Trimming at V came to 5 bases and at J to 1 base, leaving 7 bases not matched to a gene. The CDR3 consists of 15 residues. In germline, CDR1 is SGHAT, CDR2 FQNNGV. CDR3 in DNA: TGTGCCAGCAGCCCGAGGACAGGAGAGAACACTGAAGCTTTCTTT. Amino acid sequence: CASSPRTGENTEAFF.

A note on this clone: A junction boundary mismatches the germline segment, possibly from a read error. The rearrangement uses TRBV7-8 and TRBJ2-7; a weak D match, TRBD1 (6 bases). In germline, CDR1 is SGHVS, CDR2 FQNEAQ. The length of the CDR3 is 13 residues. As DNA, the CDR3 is TGTGCCAGCAGCTACAATCCCCAGGGGCGAGAGGACTTC. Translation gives CASSYNPQGREDF.